The next 8 T cell receptor beta chains were all read from a single sample in a study of T cell repertoires in cytomegalovirus infection. Using its own MiXCR run on the reads, TCRdb lists one record per CDR3 protein. The sample has a few hundred thousand distinct CDR3 sequences, about a sixth seen once. Sequencing was performed on CD8+ T cells from PBMCs. The origin of the receptors is a human donor in good health (CMV status not recorded). Some clones in this sample may be carry-over from other donors' samples.

This clonotype was detected many times. The chain combines TRBV12-3 or TRBV12-4 with TRBJ2-3; 10 bases align to TRBD2. The CDR3 length is 16 residues. Trimming took 5 bases from V and 6 from J; bases not matched to a gene: 11. CDR3: CASSLKLAGTDDTQYF. CDR3 nucleotides: TGTGCCAGCAGTCTAAAACTAGCGGGGACCGACGATACGCAGTATTTT.

Only a few counts were recorded for this clonotype. V and J are TRBV5-6 and TRBJ2-7; D is ambiguous. The ends were cut back, 0 bases at V and 5 bases at J, with 15 bases in the middle. Germline V CDR1 and CDR2: SGHDT, YYEEEE. The CDR3 spans 15 residues. In DNA form, the CDR3 reads TGTGCCAGCAGCTTGGTGGGCGGCGTGACTCACGAGCAGTACTTC. Its protein is CASSLVGGVTHEQYF.

The chain carries TRBV20-1 and TRBJ1-1; D is unclear. The CDR3 contains 16 residues. CDR1 and CDR2 from the germline V gene are DFQATT and SNEGSKA (reference sequence). Trimming took off 0 bases at V and 0 bases at J, with 14 bases between the two ends. The CDR3 loop reads CSARDLGEGMNTEAFF. CDR3 nucleotides: TGCAGTGCTAGAGATCTTGGGGAAGGTATGAACACTGAAGCTTTCTTT.

This clonotype came up a few times. The V call is TRBV10-3, the J call TRBJ2-1; TRBD2 matches 7 bases. The CDR3 runs to 13 residues. V dropped 4 bases and J dropped 8; count of bases not matched to a gene: 5. Germline CDR1 reads ENHRY; CDR2 reads SYGVKD. The DNA of the CDR3 is TGTGCCATCAGTGCGGGGGGATTCGATGAGCAGTTCTTC. Translated: CAISAGGFDEQFF.

This clonotype was picked up a small number of times. This chain links TRBV4-1 with TRBJ1-2; no firm D call. V lost 2 bases and J lost 6, with 10 bases in between. The germline V gene encodes CDR1 MGHRA and CDR2 YSYEKL. CDR3 length equals 13 residues. Here the CDR3 DNA reads TGCGCCAGCAGCCAAAGGGTGAGGCATGGCTACACCTTC. This gives the protein CASSQRVRHGYTF.

This clonotype was seen a few times. The CDR3 region has the DNA TGTGCCAGCAGTTTGTCGGGGGATGGTTCACCCCTCCACTTT. It yields the protein CASSLSGDGSPLHF. The chain joins TRBV28 to TRBJ1-6; maybe TRBD1 (5 bases). The germline V gene has CDR1 MDHEN and CDR2 SYDVKM. Trimming pared 3 bases from V and 9 bases from J, leaving 12 bases between. The CDR3 is made up of 14 amino acids.

This clonotype occurred a few times. The chain has TRBV9 and TRBJ2-7, with D possibly called TRBD1 or TRBD2 (5 bases each). Germline loops: CDR1 SGDLS, CDR2 YYNGEE. The V end lost 3 bases, the J end lost 3 bases, and 13 bases lay between the germline ends. The CDR3 sequence is 14 residues long. The CDR3 sequence is CASSAPGTGYEQYF. The DNA of the CDR3 is TGTGCCAGCAGCGCCCCCGGGACGGGCTACGAGCAGTACTTC. Full variable domain (missing parts from reference TRBV9 and TRBJ2-7): DSGVTQTPKHLITATGQRVTLRCSPRSGDLSVYWYQQSLDQGLQFLIQYYNGEERAKGNILERFSAQQFPDLHSELNLSSLELGDSALYFCASSAPGTGYEQYFGPGTRLTVT.

The chain joins TRBV2 to TRBJ2-2, with TRBD1 matching 7 bases. Germline V gene sequence: CDR1 SNHLY, CDR2 FYNNEI. Losses at the gene ends were 6 bases for V and 7 bases for J; bases not matched to a gene: 14. There are 16 residues in the CDR3. This CDR3 reads CASREFLDRFNGELFF. The CDR3 bases are TGTGCCAGCAGGGAATTTTTGGACAGGTTCAACGGGGAGCTGTTTTTT. Supplemented by reference TRBV2 and TRBJ2-2, the full variable domain reads EPEVTQTPSHQVTQMGQEVILRCVPISNHLYFYWYRQILGQKVEFLVSFYNNEISEKSEIFDDQFSVERPDGSNFTLKIRSTKLEDSAMYFCASREFLDRFNGELFFGEGSRLTVL.